Following are 30 T cell receptor beta chains from one sample sequenced in a study of T cell clonality in common variable immunodeficiency. Notes on the study in general: Reportedly, TCR beta sequences from common variable immunodeficiency showed fewer deletions and N-nucleotide insertions.

Sequenced by immunoSEQ multiplex PCR; TCRdb stores in-frame clones only, minus some. The sample yields 25,000 to 35,000 clones, without any singletons. Their antigens remain unidentified. The sample comprised peripheral blood mononuclear cells. These TCRs come from a human donor with common variable immunodeficiency.

As to this clone: Read sequence stops 3 residues before the CDR3 end, and the germline J gene provides the missing end. The V call is TRBV19, the J call TRBJ2-3; 8 bases fit TRBD2. CDR1 LNHDA and CDR2 SQIVND come from the germline V gene (reference sequence). The CDR3 totals 16 residues. V was pared by 4 bases and J by 1 base, with 7 bases of the junction left unmatched. The CDR3 region is CASSTPGGGGTDTQYF. Incomplete CDR3 DNA: TGTGCCAGTAGTACCCCCGGGGGGGGAGGCACAGATACG.

This clone came up many times. The read is 3 residues too short to cover the CDR3 end, so that end is filled in from the germline J gene. This chain connects TRBV5-5 to TRBJ2-1; D might be TRBD1 (6 bases). The V gene's germline CDR1 is SGHKS and CDR2 YYEKEE (reference sequence). The CDR3 contains 14 residues. V was pared by 2 bases and J by 4 bases, with 10 bases between. The DNA read from the CDR3 is TGTGCCAGCAGCTTTGACAGGTTTTACAATGAG. Translation: CASSFDRFYNE. The CDR3, in full, reads CASSFDRFYNEQFF. The full variable domain, with the rest looked up from reference TRBV5-5 and TRBJ2-1, is DAGVTQSPTHLIKTRGQQVTLRCSPISGHKSVSWYQQVLGQGPQFIFQYYEKEERGRGNFPDRFSARQFPNYSSELNVNALLLGDSALYLCASSFDRFYNEQFFGPGTRLTVL.

This clone was counted many times. The sequence runs out 3 residues before the end of the CDR3; the remainder is reconstructed from the germline J gene. V is TRBV20-1 and J is TRBJ1-2; D gene uncertain. V lost 3 bases and J 6 bases, leaving 11 bases between the germline ends. The CDR3 runs 12 residues. Looked up from germline, CDR1 is DFQATT and CDR2 is SNEGSKA (reference sequence). CDR3 DNA (partial): TGCAGTGCTAGTTCGGAGAGGGATGGC. This sequence encodes CSASSERDG. The whole CDR3 sequence is CSASSERDGYTF.

Ten or more counts support this clone. The sequenced fragment ends 3 residues before the CDR3 boundary, so the rest is inferred from the germline J gene. The gene calls are TRBV30 and TRBJ2-7; TRBD2 agrees at 10 bases. Germline lookup yields CDR1 GTSNPN and CDR2 SVGIG (reference sequence). This CDR3 contains 14 residues. With V trimmed by 2 bases and J by 3 bases, 4 bases remained unmatched. The DNA read from the CDR3 is TGTGCCTGGAGTACAGGGACTAGCGTCTACGAG. Protein sequence: CAWSTGTSVYE. The whole CDR3 region reads CAWSTGTSVYEQYF. Using reference TRBV30 and TRBJ2-7 for the parts outside the CDR3, the full variable domain is SQTIHQWPATLVQPVGSPLSLECTVEGTSNPNLYWYRQAAGRGLQLLFYSVGIGQISSEVPQNLSASRPQDRQFILSSKKLLLSDSGFYLCAWSTGTSVYEQYFGPGTRLTVT.

This clone was observed many times. The read is 3 residues too short to cover the CDR3 end, so that end is filled in from the germline J gene. This chain connects TRBV18 to TRBJ2-7; D not certain. The CDR3 is 15 amino acids. Trimming took off 4 bases at V and 1 base at J, with 14 bases between the two ends. Germline CDR1 reads KGHSH; CDR2 reads LQKENI. This CDR3 reads CASSQVNSGSYEQYF. CDR3 bases read: TGTGCCAGCTCACAGGTAAACAGTGGATCCTACGAG.

This clone turned up a few times. The CDR3 end lies 3 residues beyond the end of the read and is filled in from the germline J gene. This chain joins TRBV5-1 and TRBJ2-3, with D perhaps TRBD1 (6 bases). The CDR3 covers 16 residues. The germline CDR1 and CDR2 sequences are SGHRS and YFSETQ. V was cut by 4 bases and J by 1 base, with 16 bases left in between. The covered CDR3 bases are TGCGCCAGCAGCCGTTACAGGGTGGGGGGCACAGATACG. Its protein product is CASSRYRVGGTDT. The whole CDR3 sequence reads CASSRYRVGGTDTQYF.

Note on this clone: Coverage ceases 3 residues before the CDR3 finishes, and the germline J gene fills in the end. The V call is TRBV7-9, the J call TRBJ2-1; the match to TRBD2 covers 12 bases. J lost 2 bases, V lost 10 bases, and 0 bases had no gene match. Germline CDR1 reads SEHNR; CDR2 reads FQNEAQ (reference sequence). The CDR3 consists of 13 residues. The DNA read from the CDR3 is TGTGCCACTAGCGGGGGGGCCTACAATGAG. This gives the protein CATSGGAYNE. In full, the CDR3 reads CATSGGAYNEQFF.

Many counts were recorded for this clone. Coverage ceases 3 residues before the CDR3 finishes, and the germline J gene fills in the end. The rearrangement uses TRBV18 and TRBJ2-1; D is undetermined. Germline V lookup: CDR1 KGHSH, CDR2 LQKENI. CDR3 length: 15 residues. V lost 6 bases to trimming and J lost 3 bases, with 15 bases between them. The CDR3 loop reads CASSTSEQSYNEQFF. Incomplete CDR3 DNA: TGTGCCAGCTCTACCTCAGAACAGAGCTACAATGAG. Filled out from reference TRBV18 and TRBJ2-1, the complete variable domain reads NAGVMQNPRHLVRRRGQEARLRCSPMKGHSHVYWYRQLPEEGLKFMVYLQKENIIDESGMPKERFSAEFPKEGPSILRIQQVVRGDSAAYFCASSTSEQSYNEQFFGPGTRLTVL.

This clone was detected many times. The read comes to an end 3 residues before the CDR3 does, leaving the germline J gene to fill in the end. Other DNA variants within this sample encode the same CDR3. The chain has TRBV6-2 or TRBV6-3 and TRBJ2-5; 8 nucleotides align to TRBD1. CDR3 length: 16 residues. Per germline, CDR1 MNHEY and CDR2 SVGEGT. The ends lost 6 bases at V and 4 bases at J; junction bases unmatched: 13. The CDR3 is CASSQASDRGGETQYF. The sequenced part of the CDR3 DNA is TGTGCCAGCAGCCAGGCATCTGACAGGGGAGGAGAGACC.

Ten or more counts support this clone. The DNA ends 3 residues before the CDR3 does, and the rest of the CDR3 is filled in from the germline J gene. This chain connects TRBV29-1 to TRBJ2-1; no firm D call. CDR1 and CDR2 (germline): SQVTM, ANQGSEA. The CDR3 loop spans 13 amino acids. Deletions cut 5 bases from V and 8 bases from J, with 16 bases between. The CDR3 DNA, read in part, is TGCAGCGTTACGGTCGACTCACGCCATGAG. It yields the protein CSVTVDSRHE. The entire CDR3 sequence reads CSVTVDSRHEQFF.

This clone was seen a few times. Read data end 3 residues before the CDR3 end; the end is taken from the germline J gene. This chain uses TRBV7-9 with TRBJ2-7; D is undetermined. CDR3 length: 12 amino acids. The germline CDR1 and CDR2 sequences are SEHNR and FQNEAQ (reference sequence). Trimming shortened V by 5 bases and J by 6 bases, and 11 bases separated the two germline ends. Incomplete CDR3 DNA: TGTGCCAGCAGCACGACAATCTCCGAG. This translates into CASSTTISE. The entire CDR3 is CASSTTISEQYF.

This clone was recorded a few times. The read falls 3 residues short of the CDR3 end, and the missing part is taken from the germline J gene. The V and J genes are TRBV7-9 and TRBJ1-4, with no clear D. Trimming took 8 bases from V and 7 from J, leaving 14 bases between them. This CDR3 comprises 13 residues. Germline CDR1 and CDR2: SEHNR and FQNEAQ (reference sequence). The chain's CDR3 is CASSEGQFEKLFF. The covered CDR3 bases are TGTGCCAGCTCCGAGGGCCAGTTTGAAAAA.

With regard to this clone: Sequence at one end of the junction differs from germline and may be a read error. The sequenced fragment ends 3 residues before the CDR3 boundary, so the rest is inferred from the germline J gene. The chain joins TRBV7-9 to TRBJ2-3; D ambiguous. This CDR3 is 14 amino acids long. The germline V gene has CDR1 SEHNR and CDR2 FQNEAQ (reference sequence). The CDR3 bases that were read are TGTGCCAACAGCCTTAGTGATAGCACAGATACG. Residues: CANSLSDSTDT. The full CDR3 protein is CANSLSDSTDTQYF. The full variable domain, its missing parts supplied by reference TRBV7-9 and TRBJ2-3, is DTGVSQNPRHKITKRGQNVTFRCDPISEHNRLYWYRQTLGQGPEFLTYFQNEAQLEKSRLLSDRFSAERPKGSFSTLEIQRTEQGDSAMYLCANSLSDSTDTQYFGPGTRLTVL.

The table lists this clone with a few counts. Other DNA sequences of this sample code for an identical CDR3. The CDR3 loop reads CAWRGVNTEAFF. CDR3 bases read: TGTGCCTGGAGGGGCGTGAACACTGAA. The gene calls are TRBV30 and TRBJ1-1; D unresolved. From the germline J gene comes the end of the CDR3, since the read stops 3 residues before it. The germline CDR1 and CDR2 sequences are GTSNPN and SVGIG (reference sequence). The V and J ends lost 3 bases and 0 bases respectively, with 5 bases between them. The CDR3 spans 12 residues. The full variable domain, rest sourced from reference TRBV30 and TRBJ1-1, is SQTIHQWPATLVQPVGSPLSLECTVEGTSNPNLYWYRQAAGRGLQLLFYSVGIGQISSEVPQNLSASRPQDRQFILSSKKLLLSDSGFYLCAWRGVNTEAFFGQGTRLTVV.

This clone showed up many times. Read coverage stops 3 residues before the CDR3 terminus; the germline J gene supplies the remainder. V is TRBV6-2 or TRBV6-3 and J is TRBJ1-3, with D uncertain. Germline CDR1 is MNHEY and CDR2 is SVGEGT. The CDR3 spans 14 residues. V was pared by 6 bases and J by 0 bases, with 9 bases between. The CDR3: CASSRGYSGNTIYF. CDR3 DNA (partial): TGTGCCAGCAGCCGGGGTTACTCTGGAAACACC.

With respect to this clone: Sequencing ends 3 residues short of the CDR3 end; the germline J gene provides the rest. The chain has TRBV19 and TRBJ1-1; the D is unclear. The CDR3 is 14 amino acids. V was pared by 5 bases and J by 4 bases, with 14 bases between. Germline V gene sequence: CDR1 LNHDA, CDR2 SQIVND (reference sequence). CDR3 loop: CASSVTRVVTEAFF. The covered CDR3 bases are TGTGCCAGTAGTGTTACAAGGGTGGTCACTGAA. Complete variable domain (other parts from reference TRBV19 and TRBJ1-1): DGGITQSPKYLFRKEGQNVTLSCEQNLNHDAMYWYRQDPGQGLRLIYYSQIVNDFQKGDIAEGYSVSREKKESFPLTVTSAQKNPTAFYLCASSVTRVVTEAFFGQGTRLTVV.

This clone was seen at least ten times. The CDR3 goes on 3 residues after the read ends, and that part is filled in from the germline J gene. The rearrangement joins TRBV20-1 to TRBJ2-5, with 8 nucleotides matching TRBD1. The CDR3 totals 13 residues. Germline lookup yields CDR1 DFQATT and CDR2 SNEGSKA (reference sequence). V trimming: 7 bases; J trimming: 5 bases; junction bases outside the gene matches: 9. The CDR3 spells CSGTGGRRETQYF. The CDR3 DNA, read in part, is TGCAGTGGCACAGGGGGGAGAAGGGAGACC.

This clone was seen more than once but under ten times. Sequencing ends 3 residues short of the CDR3 end; the germline J gene provides the rest. The chain combines TRBV7-6 with TRBJ2-2, with 8 bases lining up with TRBD1. This CDR3 is built from 15 residues. Trimming removed 5 bases from V and 3 bases from J; junction bases left unmatched: 5. CDR1 is SGHVS, CDR2 FNYEAQ, per germline. The CDR3 loop reads CASSRTGRDTGELFF. Incomplete CDR3 DNA: TGTGCCAGCAGCCGGACAGGGCGGGACACCGGGGAG.

Worth noting for this clone: The read falls 3 residues short of the CDR3 end, and the missing part is taken from the germline J gene. The genes are TRBV2 and TRBJ2-5; D possibly corresponds to TRBD1 (5 bases). This CDR3 region has 16 residues. V was shortened by 0 bases and J by 1 base, with 12 bases between the two germline ends. Germline assignment: CDR1 SNHLY and CDR2 FYNNEI. The CDR3 spells CASSEALTAGQETQYF. The covered CDR3 bases are TGTGCCAGCAGTGAAGCATTGACAGCCGGCCAAGAGACC.

In this sample, this clone turned up a few times. The read gets to within 3 residues of the CDR3 end, and the germline J gene fills in the rest. The chain links TRBV7-8 to TRBJ2-7; 8 nucleotides align to TRBD2. The CDR3 totals 14 residues. Trimming took 5 bases from V and 3 from J; bases not matched to a gene: 6. Germline V gene lookup returns CDR1 SGHVS and CDR2 FQNEAQ. Incomplete CDR3 DNA: TGTGCCAGCAGCACCAGCGGGAGAATCTACGAG. Translated, it gives CASSTSGRIYE. From start to end, the CDR3 is CASSTSGRIYEQYF.

There are a few counts of this clone. Germline is not matched at one junction end, which may reflect a read error. The read is 3 residues too short to cover the CDR3 end, so that end is filled in from the germline J gene. The sample contains more than one DNA sequence encoding this CDR3. The rearrangement links TRBV7-9 to TRBJ1-1; 7 bases are shared with TRBD1. The CDR3 spans 13 residues. CDR1 is SEHNR, CDR2 FQNEAQ, per germline (reference sequence). The covered CDR3 bases are TGTTCCAGCAGCTTACTACAGGGGACTGAA. Translating gives CSSSLLQGTE. Given in full, the CDR3 is CSSSLLQGTEAFF.

This clone was observed at least ten times. The read halts 3 residues ahead of the CDR3 end, with the missing end drawn from the germline J gene. J is TRBJ2-1 and V is TRBV5-5, with TRBD2 as a possible D gene (6 bases). With 4 bases removed from V and 0 bases from J, the gap between germline ends came to 11 bases. The V gene's germline CDR1 is SGHKS and CDR2 YYEKEE (reference sequence). CDR3 length: 15 amino acids. CDR3 protein: CASSPGGSSYNEQFF. The part of the CDR3 DNA that was read is TGTGCCAGCAGCCCCGGGGGAAGCTCCTACAATGAG. The variable domain in full, with the rest retrieved from reference TRBV5-5 and TRBJ2-1, is DAGVTQSPTHLIKTRGQQVTLRCSPISGHKSVSWYQQVLGQGPQFIFQYYEKEERGRGNFPDRFSARQFPNYSSELNVNALLLGDSALYLCASSPGGSSYNEQFFGPGTRLTVL.

This clone appeared many times. Read sequence stops 3 residues before the CDR3 end, and the germline J gene provides the missing end. J is TRBJ2-7 and V is TRBV19; TRBD1 matches at 10 bases. This CDR3 contains 16 residues. V shed 6 bases, J shed 5 bases, and the junction held 13 bases outside the gene matches. From germline, CDR1 is LNHDA and CDR2 SQIVND (reference sequence). The sequenced CDR3 bases are TGTGCCAGTAGCACGAATTTGGGGACAGGGGATCACGAG. Amino acids: CASSTNLGTGDHE. Given in full, the CDR3 is CASSTNLGTGDHEQYF.

Of note for this clone: Read coverage stops 3 residues before the CDR3 terminus; the germline J gene supplies the remainder. The V call is TRBV7-2, the J call TRBJ2-2; 9 bases fit TRBD2. The J segment lost 4 bases and the V segment lost 1 base, leaving 1 base of the junction unmatched. CDR3 length: 15 amino acids. Germline values: CDR1 SGHTA, CDR2 FQGNSA. CDR3 protein: CASSLGAGGTGELFF. Partial CDR3 DNA: TGTGCCAGCAGCTTAGGAGCGGGGGGCACCGGGGAG.

Of note for this clone: The read falls 3 residues short of the CDR3 end, and the missing part is taken from the germline J gene. The V gene is TRBV6-2 or TRBV6-3, the J gene TRBJ1-4, with 7 bases identical to TRBD1. The CDR3 is made up of 16 amino acids. The J segment lost 7 bases and the V segment lost 0 bases, leaving 8 bases of the junction unmatched. Germline loops: CDR1 MNHEY, CDR2 SVGEGT. CDR3 bases read: TGTGCCAGCAGTTACTCGACAGGGATTGGAGGTGAAAAA. This gives the protein CASSYSTGIGGEK. The CDR3 reads in full as CASSYSTGIGGEKLFF.

Note on this clone: The read falls 3 residues short of the CDR3 end, and the missing part is taken from the germline J gene. The V gene is TRBV7-2, the J gene TRBJ2-5, with unresolved D. Per the germline V gene, CDR1 is SGHTA and CDR2 is FQGNSA. This CDR3 has 10 amino acids. V gave up 10 bases and J gave up 4 bases, with 7 bases separating them. Partial CDR3 DNA: TGTGCCACCAGAGGAGAGACC. This translates into CATRGET. The CDR3 in its entirety is CATRGETQYF.

Details on this clone: The sequence runs out 3 residues before the end of the CDR3; the remainder is reconstructed from the germline J gene. The chain is built from TRBV19 and TRBJ2-1; 11 bases align to TRBD1. The CDR3 length is 16 residues. Germline CDR1 LNHDA, CDR2 SQIVND (reference sequence). V lost 5 bases, J lost 4 bases, and 7 bases stayed unmatched. CDR3 bases read: TGTGCCAGTAGTTCCCGGACAGGGGGCCTATACAATGAG. It specifies CASSSRTGGLYNE. The entire CDR3 sequence reads CASSSRTGGLYNEQFF.

This clone was observed a few times. The missing CDR3 end, 3 residues past where the read stops, is filled in from the germline J gene. The V call is TRBV19, the J call TRBJ1-1; 12 bases fit TRBD1. Per germline, CDR1 LNHDA and CDR2 SQIVND (reference sequence). The CDR3 contains 15 residues. Trimming removed 6 bases from V and 7 bases from J; junction bases left unmatched: 9. CDR3 protein: CASSAGQGALGEAFF. Partial CDR3 DNA: TGTGCCAGTAGCGCGGGACAGGGGGCCTTGGGTGAA.

This clone came up many times. The sequenced fragment ends 3 residues before the CDR3 boundary, so the rest is inferred from the germline J gene. This chain joins TRBV18 and TRBJ1-4, with 8 positions matching TRBD1. This CDR3 contains 15 residues. The ends lost 3 bases at V and 6 bases at J; junction bases unmatched: 6. Germline CDR1 KGHSH, CDR2 LQKENI. The DNA read from the CDR3 is TGTGCCAGCTCACCTGGGACAGGTCGGGATGAAAAA. Translated, it gives CASSPGTGRDEK. The whole CDR3 protein reads CASSPGTGRDEKLFF.

Concerning this clone: Coverage ceases 3 residues before the CDR3 finishes, and the germline J gene fills in the end. The J gene is TRBJ2-7, the V gene TRBV7-2, with TRBD2 as a possible D gene (5 bases). CDR3 size: 15 residues. V dropped 1 base and J dropped 2 bases, with 12 bases sitting between them. CDR1 is SGHTA and CDR2 is FQGNSA in the germline V gene. This CDR3 is CASSLVAGRPYEQYF. CDR3 DNA (partial): TGTGCCAGCAGCTTAGTGGCGGGCCGGCCCTACGAG.